One and the same sample provided the 25 T cell receptor beta chains below, sequenced in a study of T cell changes during pregnancy in multiple sclerosis. Data came from immunoSEQ multiplex PCR; TCRdb stores just in-frame clones and leaves some out. Of 40,000 or so clones in the sample, roughly nine tenths are singletons; the top ten hold approximately 0.49%. This specimen consisted of CD4+ T cells from peripheral blood mononuclear cells, obtained in the first trimester of pregnancy. These receptors originate from a female donor in good health, enrolled as a control in a pregnancy study.

V and J are TRBV2 and TRBJ1-5; no reliable D call. Germline V CDR1 and CDR2: SNHLY, FYNNEI. This CDR3 spans 13 amino acids. Deletions cut 10 bases from V and 4 bases from J, with 14 bases between. CDR3 nucleotide sequence: TGTGCCACCTCTTGGGAGGGAAATCAGCCCCAGCATTTT. It encodes CATSWEGNQPQHF.

This clone was observed a few times. This sequence joins TRBV28 and TRBJ1-5, with 11 bases fitting TRBD1. The germline CDR1 and CDR2 sequences are MDHEN and SYDVKM. V shed 6 bases, J shed 5 bases, and the junction held 3 bases outside the gene matches. This CDR3 contains 14 residues. CDR3 sequence reads: CASSGTGGDQPQHF. In nucleotides, the CDR3 is TGTGCCAGCAGCGGGACAGGGGGGGATCAGCCCCAGCATTTT. Variable domain in full (rest from reference TRBV28 and TRBJ1-5): DVKVTQSSRYLVKRTGEKVFLECVQDMDHENMFWYRQDPGLGLRLIYFSYDVKMKEKGDIPEGYSVSREKKERFSLILESASTNQTSMYLCASSGTGGDQPQHFGDGTRLSIL.

This clone was observed once. The CDR3 region is CASSLDNRYEQYF. In DNA form, the CDR3 reads TGCGCCAGCAGCTTGGATAACAGGTATGAGCAGTACTTC. This chain joins TRBV5-1 and TRBJ2-7, with D possibly matching TRBD1 (5 bases). The CDR3 sequence is 13 residues long. Trimming cost V 0 bases and J 7 bases, with 11 bases left between them. The germline CDR1 and CDR2 sequences are SGHRS and YFSETQ.

CDR3 in amino acids: CATSREGGTYQPQHF. The CDR3 region has the DNA TGTGCCACCAGCAGAGAGGGGGGGACCTATCAGCCCCAGCATTTT. The rearrangement links TRBV15 to TRBJ1-5, with a possible D match to TRBD1 (5 bases). CDR1 LNHNV and CDR2 YYDKDF come from the germline V gene (reference sequence). There are 15 residues in the CDR3. The germline V and J ends were trimmed by 0 bases and 5 bases, with 11 bases remaining between them.

This rearrangement joins TRBV5-1 to TRBJ2-7; D is unclear. The V end lost 0 bases, the J end lost 4 bases, and 11 bases lay between the germline ends. Per the germline V gene, CDR1 is SGHRS and CDR2 is YFSETQ. CDR3 size: 14 residues. Here the CDR3 DNA reads TGCGCCAGCAGCTTGGTAGTTTTGCCATACGAGCAGTACTTC. Amino acids: CASSLVVLPYEQYF.

The chain combines TRBV5-1 with TRBJ2-7, with 7 bases identical to TRBD1. The CDR3 sequence is 13 residues long. CDR1 SGHRS and CDR2 YFSETQ come from the germline V gene. V lost 5 bases to trimming and J lost 5 bases; unmatched junction nucleotides: 7. The CDR3 sequence is CASRETTGDEQYF. For the CDR3, the DNA is TGCGCCAGCAGGGAAACTACAGGGGACGAGCAGTACTTC.

In nucleotides, the CDR3 is TGTGCCAGCTCTCAGGACAGGAATCAGCCCCAGCATTTT. It translates to CASSQDRNQPQHF. The chain is built from TRBV18 and TRBJ1-5, with 7 nucleotides matching TRBD1. This CDR3 comprises 13 residues. CDR1 is KGHSH and CDR2 is LQKENI in the germline V gene. Trimming took 6 bases from V and 4 from J; bases not matched to a gene: 3.

The V call is TRBV7-2, the J call TRBJ1-5, with 7 bases identical to TRBD1. The trim removed 6 bases at V and 3 bases at J, leaving 8 bases unmatched. From germline, CDR1 is SGHTA and CDR2 FQGNSA. The CDR3 contains 15 residues. As DNA, the CDR3 is TGTGCCAGCAGTAACAACAGGGGAGACAATCAGCCCCAGCATTTT. It codes for CASSNNRGDNQPQHF.

This clone appeared a single time. V usage is TRBV6-6 and J usage is TRBJ2-1, with TRBD1 matching over 9 bases. Germline-derived CDR1 and CDR2 are MNHNY and SVGAGI (reference sequence). The CDR3 totals 15 residues. After removal of 10 bases from V and 3 bases from J, the junction contained 10 bases not matched to a gene. The CDR3 DNA reads TGTGCCATCTCAGGAGGGACAGGGAACTACAATGAGCAGTTCTTC. This sequence encodes CAISGGTGNYNEQFF.

For this clone: Germline and junction disagree at one end, which may indicate a read error. The J gene is TRBJ2-5, the V gene TRBV7-7; 8 positions match TRBD2. The CDR3 covers 15 residues. The V gene's germline CDR1 is SSHAT and CDR2 FNYEAQ (reference sequence). This CDR3 reads CASSFLPGGQETQYF. The CDR3 coding sequence is TGTGCTAGCAGCTTTCTACCGGGGGGGCAAGAGACCCAGTACTTC.

The CDR3 DNA is TGTGCCAGCTCACCACCCCGACAGGGGTTCACTGAAGCTTTCTTT. The encoded protein is CASSPPRQGFTEAFF. The gene calls are TRBV18 and TRBJ1-1; 8 bases align to TRBD1. In germline, CDR1 is KGHSH, CDR2 LQKENI. The CDR3 spans 15 residues. The V and J ends lost 0 bases and 4 bases, in that order; junction bases with no gene match: 4.

CDR3 in DNA: TGTGCCAGCAGCTTGGGCTACGGGGGGATAGATACGCAGTATTTT. Its translation is CASSLGYGGIDTQYF. The rearrangement uses TRBV7-3 and TRBJ2-3; the match to TRBD2 covers 7 bases. CDR1 is SGHTA and CDR2 is FQGTGA in the germline V gene. The CDR3 has 15 residues. The V segment lost 3 bases and the J segment 5 bases; nucleotides outside the gene matches: 8.

The rearrangement uses TRBV5-8 and TRBJ2-7, with D possibly being TRBD1 (5 bases). The V end lost 4 bases, the J end lost 0 bases, and 17 bases lay between the germline ends. Germline CDR1 is SGHTS and CDR2 is YDEGEE. This CDR3 has 16 amino acids. The CDR3 is CASSPRQGLYSYEQYF. The CDR3 region has the DNA TGTGCCAGCAGCCCCCGGCAGGGTTTATACTCCTACGAGCAGTACTTC.

This clone was picked up one time. The chain recombines TRBV19 with TRBJ2-2, with TRBD1 identical over 7 bases. V lost 10 bases and J lost 1; bases outside the gene matches: 15. Germline CDR1 LNHDA, CDR2 SQIVND (reference sequence). The CDR3 covers 17 residues. Here the CDR3 reads CATLGEGGLVNTGELFF. Written as DNA, the CDR3 is TGTGCCACCCTTGGGGAAGGGGGCTTGGTGAACACCGGGGAGCTGTTTTTT.

The chain carries TRBV5-1 and TRBJ1-3, with D uncertain. The CDR3 sequence is 13 residues long. V gave up 4 bases and J gave up 0 bases, with 5 bases separating them. Germline-derived CDR1 and CDR2 are SGHRS and YFSETQ. This chain's CDR3 is CASSLSSGNTIYF. CDR3 nucleotides: TGCGCCAGCAGCCTCAGCTCTGGAAACACCATATATTTT.

The chain uses TRBV7-9 and TRBJ1-3; possible D gene TRBD1, 5 bases. The germline CDR1 and CDR2 sequences are SEHNR and FQNEAQ (reference sequence). The V gene lost 2 bases and the J gene lost 0 bases, with 11 bases spanning the gap. The CDR3 covers 16 residues. The CDR3 is CASSLNRGSSGNTIYF. The CDR3 nucleotides read TGTGCCAGCAGCTTAAATAGGGGAAGCTCTGGAAACACCATATATTTT.

CDR3 loop: CASSLYGRINTGELFF. Written as DNA, the CDR3 is TGTGCCAGCAGCTTATATGGCAGGATTAACACCGGGGAGCTGTTTTTT. The rearrangement joins TRBV7-2 to TRBJ2-2; D unresolved. Germline CDR1 is SGHTA and CDR2 is FQGNSA. Trimming stripped 2 bases from V and 2 bases from J, with 12 bases between. The CDR3 has 16 amino acids.

As concerns this clone: Other DNA sequences within the sample encode an identical CDR3. The chain uses TRBV2 and TRBJ2-1; D is ambiguous. This CDR3 is 13 amino acids long. The ends were cut back, 5 bases at V and 0 bases at J, with 5 bases in the middle. Looked up from germline, CDR1 is SNHLY and CDR2 is FYNNEI. DNA for the CDR3: TGTGCCAGCAGTCTTAGCTCCTACAATGAGCAGTTCTTC. Translated, it gives CASSLSSYNEQFF.

The V gene is TRBV5-4, the J gene TRBJ1-1; 7 nucleotides match TRBD1. Germline loops: CDR1 SGHNT, CDR2 YYREEE (reference sequence). V gave up 4 bases and J gave up 6 bases; unmatched junction bases: 15. The CDR3 runs 16 residues. CDR3: CASSVAKQGLRPEAFF. CDR3 DNA: TGTGCCAGCAGCGTTGCTAAACAGGGGCTTCGTCCTGAAGCTTTCTTT.

This clone was seen just once. The chain has TRBV7-3 and TRBJ2-3; no firm D call. This CDR3 is 14 amino acids long. Looked up from germline, CDR1 is SGHTA and CDR2 is FQGTGA. V was clipped by 1 base and J by 5 bases, with 10 bases between them. CDR3 protein: CASSLIAGLDTQYF. The CDR3 nucleotides are TGTGCCAGCAGCTTAATAGCTGGATTAGATACGCAGTATTTT.

V gene TRBV29-1 combines with J gene TRBJ2-6; a weak D match, TRBD2 (5 bases). The germline V gene encodes CDR1 SQVTM and CDR2 ANQGSEA. The ends were cut back, 4 bases at V and 0 bases at J, with 7 bases in the middle. CDR3 length equals 14 residues. The CDR3 nucleotides are TGCAGCGTTGCGGGGTCCTCTGGGGCCAACGTCCTGACTTTC. It translates to CSVAGSSGANVLTF.

This clone was seen a few times. The chain carries TRBV5-5 and TRBJ2-2, with D perhaps TRBD1 (5 bases). V was pared by 5 bases and J by 0 bases, with 11 bases between. CDR3 size: 15 residues. Germline CDR1 is SGHKS and CDR2 is YYEKEE (reference sequence). CDR3 coding DNA: TGTGCCAGCAGGGCAGGGCCCCCGAACACCGGGGAGCTGTTTTTT. As protein: CASRAGPPNTGELFF. Filled out from reference TRBV5-5 and TRBJ2-2, the complete variable domain reads DAGVTQSPTHLIKTRGQQVTLRCSPISGHKSVSWYQQVLGQGPQFIFQYYEKEERGRGNFPDRFSARQFPNYSSELNVNALLLGDSALYLCASRAGPPNTGELFFGEGSRLTVL.

V is TRBV4-1 and J is TRBJ2-7; TRBD2 is a possible D gene (5 bases). Trimming stripped 0 bases from V and 4 bases from J, with 16 bases between. Germline loops: CDR1 MGHRA, CDR2 YSYEKL. The CDR3 has 16 residues. CDR3 region: CASSQDPVERIYEQYF. The DNA of the CDR3 is TGCGCCAGCAGCCAAGATCCGGTGGAGCGGATTTACGAGCAGTACTTC.

For the CDR3, the DNA is TGTGCCACCATGACCGGGACAGTCAATGAAAAACTGTTTTTT. Amino acids: CATMTGTVNEKLFF. The chain uses TRBV6-1 and TRBJ1-4; 7 bases are a match to TRBD1. The CDR3 is 14 amino acids. Germline lookup yields CDR1 MNHNS and CDR2 SASEGT. V shed 10 bases and J 5 bases; nucleotides not matched to a gene: 10.

CDR3 nucleotide sequence: TGTGCCAGCAGCTACCTTTGGGGGGGCACGAACACCGGGGAGCTGTTTTTT. Translating it yields CASSYLWGGTNTGELFF. The chain couples TRBV5-6 to TRBJ2-2, with a possible D match to TRBD2 (7 bases). Trimming stripped 3 bases from V and 0 bases from J, with 15 bases between. The CDR3 extends over 17 amino acids. CDR1 is SGHDT and CDR2 is YYEEEE in the germline V gene.